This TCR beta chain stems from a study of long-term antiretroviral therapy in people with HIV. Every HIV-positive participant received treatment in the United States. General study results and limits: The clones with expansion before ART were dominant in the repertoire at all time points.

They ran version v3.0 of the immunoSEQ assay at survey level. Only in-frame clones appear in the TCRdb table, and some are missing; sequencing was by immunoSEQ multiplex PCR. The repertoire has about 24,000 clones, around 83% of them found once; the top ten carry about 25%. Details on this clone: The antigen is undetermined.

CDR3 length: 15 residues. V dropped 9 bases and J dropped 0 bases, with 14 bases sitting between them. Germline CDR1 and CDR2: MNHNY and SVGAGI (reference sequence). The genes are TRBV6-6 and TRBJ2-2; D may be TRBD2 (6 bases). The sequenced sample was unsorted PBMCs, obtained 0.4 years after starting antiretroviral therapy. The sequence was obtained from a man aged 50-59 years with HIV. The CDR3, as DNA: TGTGCCAGTTTCAAGTGGGGGGCGAACACCGGGGAGCTGTTTTTT. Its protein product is CASFKWGANTGELFF.